Listed below are T cell receptor beta chains from one sample, sequenced in a study of spatial heterogeneity in lung cancer. TCRdb recomputed calls from the 5' RACE reads with MiXCR, one row per CDR3 protein. Of around 63,000 distinct CDR3 sequences in the sample, 8.4% were seen once. Sequencing used PBMCs, obtained at surgery. All receptors come from a female donor with early-stage non-small cell lung cancer. Both conserved end residues are part of each CDR3. A D gene is named only where the DNA matches it firmly. Where a row states a size, it is once, few, many or the class of an expanded clone; other rows omit it.

few	TRBJ2-5	TRBV14	-	CASSLPAQETQYF	TGTGCCAGCAGCCTCCCGGCCCAAGAGACCCAGTACTTC
-	TRBJ1-1	TRBV29-1	-	CSVEDPRAHLGGTEAFF	TGCAGCGTTGAAGATCCTAGGGCTCATCTTGGGGGGACTGAAGCTTTCTTT
-	TRBJ2-7	TRBV6-1	TRBD1	CAGTTQGVSYEQYF	TGTGCCGGTACGACACAGGGGGTGTCCTACGAGCAGTACTTC
many	TRBJ2-1	TRBV7-2	TRBD2	CASSYLAGASEQFF	TGTGCCAGCAGCTACCTAGCGGGGGCAAGTGAGCAGTTCTTC
-	TRBJ2-3	TRBV5-1	-	CASSGAVSTDTQYF	TGCGCCAGCAGCGGTGCGGTTAGCACAGATACGCAGTATTTT
many	TRBJ1-2	TRBV28	-	CASSLNLGINYGYTF	TGTGCCAGCAGTCTTAATCTGGGGATCAACTATGGCTACACCTTC
few	TRBJ1-5	TRBV12-3/TRBV12-4	-	CASSFYGYSNQPQHF	TGTGCCAGCAGTTTTTACGGATATAGCAATCAGCCCCAGCATTTT
many	TRBJ2-2	TRBV7-3	TRBD1	CASSPQGARTGELFF	TGTGCCAGCAGCCCTCAGGGGGCGCGAACCGGGGAGCTGTTTTTT
many	TRBJ2-5	TRBV11-2	-	CASSLSPGLGETQYF	TGTGCCAGCAGCTTATCCCCAGGGTTGGGAGAGACCCAGTACTTC
few	TRBJ2-3	TRBV12-3/TRBV12-4	-	CASSSPFLGERVTDTQYF	TGTGCCAGCAGTTCTCCGTTTTTGGGGGAGCGGGTCACAGATACGCAGTATTTT
few	TRBJ2-1	TRBV12-3/TRBV12-4	TRBD1	CASSLLGQGNNEQFF	TGTGCCAGCAGTTTATTGGGACAGGGTAACAATGAGCAGTTCTTC
many	TRBJ1-6	TRBV4-1	-	CASSQDGTGLNSPLHF	TGCGCCAGCAGCCAAGATGGCACAGGGCTAAATTCACCCCTCCACTTT
many	TRBJ1-1	TRBV27	-	CASSLSPGAVTEAFF	TGTGCCAGCAGTTTATCGCCAGGGGCGGTCACTGAAGCTTTCTTT
few	TRBJ1-1	TRBV12-3/TRBV12-4	TRBD1	CASSTGTGHTEAFF	TGTGCCAGCAGCACCGGGACAGGGCACACTGAAGCTTTCTTT
many	TRBJ2-5	TRBV25-1	TRBD1	CASSELGGRETQYF	TGTGCCAGCAGTGAATTAGGGGGCCGGGAGACCCAGTACTTC
-	TRBJ1-5	TRBV20-1	-	CSALRGGGRGRFQPQHF	TGCAGTGCTCTCAGGGGAGGTGGCAGGGGAAGGTTCCAGCCCCAGCATTTT
-	TRBJ2-2	TRBV9	TRBD2	CASREGAGNTGELFF	TGTGCCAGCAGGGAAGGAGCGGGAAACACCGGGGAGCTGTTTTTT
many	TRBJ1-6	TRBV10-3	TRBD1	CAIRGTGDSPLHF	TGTGCCATCAGGGGGACAGGAGATTCACCCCTCCACTTT
many	TRBJ2-2	TRBV5-1	-	CASSLEGPNTGELFF	TGCGCCAGCAGCTTGGAAGGGCCCAACACCGGGGAGCTGTTTTTT
many	TRBJ2-3	TRBV29-1	-	CSVDRAGNTDTQYF	TGCAGCGTTGACCGGGCAGGGAACACAGATACGCAGTATTTT
few	TRBJ2-7	TRBV4-1	-	CASSQLPTTGNSREQYF	TGCGCCAGCAGCCAATTACCTACGACAGGTAACTCTAGGGAGCAGTACTTC
few	TRBJ2-7	TRBV2	-	CASGLTSYEQYF	TGTGCCAGCGGTTTAACCTCCTACGAGCAGTACTTC
many	TRBJ2-3	TRBV7-3	-	CASSLIAVGDTQYF	TGTGCCAGCAGCTTAATCGCGGTGGGGGATACGCAGTATTTT
-	TRBJ2-5	TRBV30	-	CAFQQGQETQYF	TGTGCCTTTCAACAGGGCCAAGAGACCCAGTACTTC
many	TRBJ1-2	TRBV7-8	-	CASSLGTEDGYTF	TGTGCCAGCAGCTTAGGGACAGAGGATGGCTACACCTTC
many	TRBJ2-2	TRBV5-1	-	CASSLGTTNTGELFF	TGCGCCAGCAGCTTGGGGACTACGAACACCGGGGAGCTGTTTTTT
few	TRBJ1-1	TRBV6-5	-	CASSSGAAERTEAFF	TGTGCCAGCAGTTCTGGGGCGGCCGAAAGGACTGAAGCTTTCTTT
-	TRBJ2-1	TRBV6-1	TRBD2	CASSDIGTSGFYEQFF	TGTGCCAGCAGTGATATCGGGACTAGCGGGTTCTATGAGCAGTTCTTC
many	TRBJ1-5	TRBV7-2	-	CASSSNSNQPQHF	TGTGCCAGCAGCTCCAATAGCAATCAGCCCCAGCATTTT
few	TRBJ2-5	TRBV3-1	-	CASSPIAYNQETQYF	TGTGCCAGCAGTCCCATAGCGTATAACCAAGAGACCCAGTACTTC
-	TRBJ2-7	TRBV20-1	TRBD2	CSASVTSGNYEQYF	TGCAGTGCTAGCGTGACTAGCGGGAACTACGAGCAGTACTTC
many	TRBJ2-2	TRBV7-6	-	CASSIQATNTGELFF	TGTGCCAGCAGCATACAGGCGACGAACACCGGGGAGCTGTTTTTT
few	TRBJ2-7	TRBV5-5	TRBD1	CASSSRTGGINEQYF	TGTGCCAGCAGCTCCCGGACAGGGGGTATCAACGAGCAGTACTTC
many	TRBJ2-7	TRBV28	TRBD2	CASSRSGSYEQYF	TGTGCCAGCAGCCGGAGCGGGAGTTACGAGCAGTACTTC
many	TRBJ2-5	TRBV28	-	CASSLSTRRETQYF	TGTGCCAGCAGTTTATCCACCCGGAGGGAGACCCAGTACTTC
many	TRBJ1-1	TRBV6-1	TRBD1	CASSERGDRGMNTEAFF	TGTGCCAGCAGTGAAAGAGGGGACAGGGGGATGAACACTGAAGCTTTCTTT